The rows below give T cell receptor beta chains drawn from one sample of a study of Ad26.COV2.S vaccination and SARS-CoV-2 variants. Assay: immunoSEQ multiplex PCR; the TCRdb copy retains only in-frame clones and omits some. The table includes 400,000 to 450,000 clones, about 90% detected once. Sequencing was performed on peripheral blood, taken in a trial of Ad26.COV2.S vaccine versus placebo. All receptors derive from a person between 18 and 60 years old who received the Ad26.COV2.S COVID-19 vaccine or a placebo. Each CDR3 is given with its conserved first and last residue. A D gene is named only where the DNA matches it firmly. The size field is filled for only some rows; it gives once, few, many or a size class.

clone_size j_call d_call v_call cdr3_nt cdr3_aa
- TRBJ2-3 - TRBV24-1 TGTGCCACCAGTGATACCTCAGACGGGACAGATACGCAGTATTTT CATSDTSDGTDTQYF
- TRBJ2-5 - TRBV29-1 TGCAGCGTTAACCAAGAGACCCAGTACTTC CSVNQETQYF
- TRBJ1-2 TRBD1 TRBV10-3 TGTGCCATCAGTGAGTCGACAGGGGGCAGCTATGGCTACACCTTC CAISESTGGSYGYTF
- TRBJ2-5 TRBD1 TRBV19 TGTGCCAGTAGTACTACAACAGGGGGCTACGCAGAGACCCAGTACTTC CASSTTTGGYAETQYF
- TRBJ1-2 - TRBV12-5 TGTGCTAGTGGTTTGGTACACGGGGACACTAACTATGGCTACACCTTC CASGLVHGDTNYGYTF
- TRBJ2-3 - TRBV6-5 TGTGCCAGCAGCTTGGTTATAGGGGCAGATACGCAGTATTTT CASSLVIGADTQYF
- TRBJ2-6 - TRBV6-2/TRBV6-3 TGTGCCAGCAGTCCCCAGCCTGGGGCCAACGTCCTGACTTTC CASSPQPGANVLTF
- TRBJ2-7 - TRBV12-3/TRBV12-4 TGTGCCAGCAGGGACGGAACCTACGAGCAGTACTTC CASRDGTYEQYF
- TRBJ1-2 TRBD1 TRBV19 TGTGCCAGTAGTGCGGGGACAGGGCTGGGCTACACCTTC CASSAGTGLGYTF
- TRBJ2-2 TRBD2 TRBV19 TGTGCCAGTAGTATGAGGCTAGCGGGGGCCGCTGGGGAGCTGTTTTTT CASSMRLAGAAGELFF
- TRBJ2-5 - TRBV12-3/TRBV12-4 TGTGCCAGCAGTAGAGATTTAAAAGAGACCCAGTACTTC CASSRDLKETQYF
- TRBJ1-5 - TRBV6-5 TGTGCCAGCTTTCCAGGGGCTTATAGCAATCAGCCCCAGCATTTT CASFPGAYSNQPQHF
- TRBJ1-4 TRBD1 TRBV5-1 TGCGCCAGCAGCCCTGAGTTGGACAGGGGAAATGAAAAACTGTTTTTT CASSPELDRGNEKLFF
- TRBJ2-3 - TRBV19 TGTGCCAGTAGTATGCCGTCCGGGGGGCAGCTCACAGATACGCAGTATTTT CASSMPSGGQLTDTQYF
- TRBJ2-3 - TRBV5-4 TGTGCCAGCAGCTCCCGGACTCGCGGGGGCACAGATACGCAGTATTTT CASSSRTRGGTDTQYF
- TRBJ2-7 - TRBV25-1 TGTGCCAGCAGTGAAGCAGGGGCCTACGAGCAGTACTTC CASSEAGAYEQYF
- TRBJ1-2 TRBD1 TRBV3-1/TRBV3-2 TGTGCCAGCAGCAGTCGGGACAGGGCCTTCTATGGCTACACCTTC CASSSRDRAFYGYTF
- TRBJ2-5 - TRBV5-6 TGTGCCAGCAGCTTAATGGGAGAGACCCAGTACTTC CASSLMGETQYF
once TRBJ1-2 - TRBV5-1 TGCGCCAGCAGCCCCGTAGTATTGGGTTCCAACTATGGCTACACCTTC CASSPVVLGSNYGYTF
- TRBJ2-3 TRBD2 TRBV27 TGTGCCAGCAGTTTAGCTAGCGGGGGACCTCATACGCAGTATTTT CASSLASGGPHTQYF
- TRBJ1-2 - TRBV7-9 TGTGCCAGCAGCGCAGTAAACTATGGCTACACCTTC CASSAVNYGYTF
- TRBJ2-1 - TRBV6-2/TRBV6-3 TGTGCCAGCAGTGGTCAGGCAAACTACAATGAGCAGTTCTTC CASSGQANYNEQFF
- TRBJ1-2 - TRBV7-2 TGTGCCAGCAGCTTATTGGACGGTGACTATGGCTACACCTTC CASSLLDGDYGYTF
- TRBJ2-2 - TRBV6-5 TGTGCCAGCAGTTACTCGAAGATGATCGGGGAGCTGTTTTTT CASSYSKMIGELFF
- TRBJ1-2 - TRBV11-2 TGTGCCAGCAGCTCATCGCTCCGGGACCCAGCTCTCTATGGCTACACCTTC CASSSSLRDPALYGYTF
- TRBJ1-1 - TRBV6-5 TGTGCCAGCAGCCGGGACGGGCTCGGGACTGAAGCTTTCTTT CASSRDGLGTEAFF
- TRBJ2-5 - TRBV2 TGTGCCAGCAGGTTTCCGCGGGGGCCCTCCCAAGAGACCCAGTACTTC CASRFPRGPSQETQYF
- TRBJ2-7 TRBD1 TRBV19 TGTGCCAGTAGTATTGGGACAGATACCTACGAGCAGTACTTC CASSIGTDTYEQYF
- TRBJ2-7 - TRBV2 TGTGCCAGCTATTACGACAACCTTTTTAAGCCGTCCTACGAGCAGTACTTC CASYYDNLFKPSYEQYF
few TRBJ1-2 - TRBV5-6 TGTGCCAGCAGCTTGGGGTATGGCTACACCTTC CASSLGYGYTF